The T cell receptor beta chain under discussion was sequenced for a study of OX40 agonist ivuxolimab in advanced cancers. Overall study findings and caveats: Among the least clonally expanded were partial responders at 0.1-3.0 mg/kg.

Sequenced by immunoSEQ multiplex PCR; TCRdb stores in-frame clones only, minus some. The repertoire holds 91,000 or so clones, roughly 94% seen once, with approximately 0.2% in the top ten. This clone was recorded a few times. As yet, its antigen is unknown. The CDR3 extends over 14 amino acids. The V end was cut by 0 bases, the J end by 8 bases, with 14 bases between. Germline V gene sequence: CDR1 SGDLS, CDR2 YYNGEE. The starting material was CD4+ or CD8+ T cells sorted from blood, obtained in a trial of the OX40 agonist ivuxolimab. This clonotype was obtained from an adult with an advanced solid tumor such as melanoma, head and neck, liver or kidney cancer. The chain couples TRBV9 to TRBJ1-1; D may be TRBD1 (5 bases). CDR3 DNA sequence: TGTGCCAGCAGCGTAGGTCCAGACAGACAAGAAGCTTTCTTT. Translating it yields CASSVGPDRQEAFF.